The 30 T cell receptor beta chains reported below all come from one sample, sequenced in a study of cytomegalovirus exposure and HLA in healthy donors. The primer mix had 60 Vbeta and 13 Jbeta primers. Generated by immunoSEQ multiplex PCR, the TCRdb table keeps only in-frame clones and is missing some. Seen here are 150,000 to 200,000 clones, 85% observed once, and the top ten hold 2% to 2.5%. Sequenced sample: PBMCs. These receptors were obtained from a woman aged 45 to 65 in good health and CMV-seronegative.

The sample holds one count of this clone. This chain joins TRBV15 and TRBJ2-5; weak D call: TRBD1 (5 bases). Germline V gene lookup returns CDR1 LNHNV and CDR2 YYDKDF (reference sequence). V lost 0 bases and J lost 1, with 9 bases in between. The CDR3 consists of 15 residues. This CDR3 is CATSRDTGAQETQYF. In DNA, the CDR3 is TGTGCCACCAGCAGAGACACAGGAGCCCAAGAGACCCAGTACTTC.

This sequence joins TRBV30 and TRBJ1-5, with a weak D call TRBD1 (6 bases). The CDR3 consists of 15 residues. Germline V gene data show CDR1 as GTSNPN and CDR2 as SVGIG (reference sequence). V lost 5 bases, J lost 3 bases, and 17 bases lay in between. CDR3 bases: TGTGCCTGGTCCATCAACGGACAGCACAATCAGCCCCAGCATTTT. It yields the protein CAWSINGQHNQPQHF.

This chain joins TRBV5-1 and TRBJ2-2; D unclear. This CDR3 has 15 residues. Germline V CDR1 and CDR2: SGHRS, YFSETQ. Deletions cut 4 bases from V and 6 bases from J, with 16 bases between. CDR3 loop: CASSPERVIAGELFF. As DNA, the CDR3 is TGCGCCAGCAGCCCCGAACGCGTAATCGCCGGGGAGCTGTTTTTT.

V usage is TRBV21-1 and J usage is TRBJ2-1; TRBD1, as called in the table, went unchecked against the DNA. TRBV21-1 is classified as a pseudogene. This CDR3 contains 13 residues. The CDR3 DNA reads TGTGCCAGCAGCAAAGAGGGGCCCGTTGAGCAGTTCTTC. This translates into CASSKEGPVEQFF.

V usage is TRBV27 and J usage is TRBJ2-7, with a possible D match to TRBD1 (5 bases). Trimming removed 5 bases from V and 3 bases from J, with 14 bases in between. From germline, CDR1 is MNHEY and CDR2 SMNVEV (reference sequence). The CDR3 has 14 residues. The CDR3 protein is CASSPRYQGYEQYF. The CDR3 DNA follows: TGTGCCAGCAGTCCACGATACCAGGGCTACGAGCAGTACTTC.

The J gene is TRBJ1-2, the V gene TRBV5-4; TRBD1 matches at 8 bases. Germline CDR1 and CDR2: SGHNT and YYREEE (reference sequence). V was clipped by 4 bases and J by 4 bases; unmatched bases: 3. The CDR3 covers 13 residues. The CDR3 sequence: CASSAGQAYGYTF. The CDR3 region has the DNA TGTGCCAGCAGCGCGGGACAGGCCTATGGCTACACCTTC.

This chain joins TRBV13 and TRBJ2-3; TRBD2 might be the D (5 bases). Germline CDR1 reads PRHDT; CDR2 reads FYEKMQ (reference sequence). Trimming pared 7 bases from V and 3 bases from J, leaving 14 bases between. There are 14 residues in the CDR3. The CDR3 DNA is TGTGCCAGCAACCTGCCCTCGGGAACAGATACGCAGTATTTT. Residues: CASNLPSGTDTQYF.

The chain carries TRBV7-8 and TRBJ2-7; D may be TRBD2 (5 bases). The CDR3 is made up of 14 amino acids. The V end was cut by 7 bases, the J end by 5 bases, with 18 bases between. Germline CDR1 is SGHVS and CDR2 is FQNEAQ. DNA of the CDR3: TGTGCCAGCACTACGTTCGGGGTTGGCCACGAGCAGTACTTC. It codes for CASTTFGVGHEQYF. Together with reference TRBV7-8 and TRBJ2-7, the CDR3 gives the full variable domain: GAGVSQSPRYKVAKRGQDVALRCDPISGHVSLFWYQQALGQGPEFLTYFQNEAQLDKSGLPSDRFFAERPEGSVSTLKIQRTQQEDSAVYLCASTTFGVGHEQYFGPGTRLTVT.

The gene calls are TRBV15 and TRBJ1-4; TRBD1 agrees at 8 bases. The V and J ends lost 5 bases and 5 bases, in that order; junction bases with no gene match: 7. Germline lookup yields CDR1 LNHNV and CDR2 YYDKDF (reference sequence). This CDR3 region has 15 residues. The CDR3 region is CATSPRQGINEKLFF. The CDR3 DNA reads as TGTGCCACCAGCCCTAGACAGGGGATAAATGAAAAACTGTTTTTT. The whole variable domain, remainder taken from reference TRBV15 and TRBJ1-4, is DAMVIQNPRYQVTQFGKPVTLSCSQTLNHNVMYWYQQKSSQAPKLLFHYYDKDFNNEADTPDNFQSRRPNTSFCFLDIRSPGLGDTAMYLCATSPRQGINEKLFFGSGTQLSVL.

This clone came up once. This rearrangement joins TRBV28 to TRBJ2-5; 11 bases align to TRBD2. From germline, CDR1 is MDHEN and CDR2 SYDVKM. J lost 5 bases, V lost 1 base, and 12 bases had no gene match. The CDR3 runs to 18 residues. The CDR3 DNA follows: TGTGCCAGCAGTTTATCCCGCTCGGCTAGCGGGAGGTATGAGACCCAGTACTTC. Its protein is CASSLSRSASGRYETQYF.

V and J are TRBV28 and TRBJ2-5; D possibly corresponds to TRBD2 (6 bases). TRBJ2-7 matches the DNA end more closely, so the J call is doubtful. The germline V gene has CDR1 MDHEN and CDR2 SYDVKM. This CDR3 is built from 14 residues. The CDR3 nucleotides read TGTGCCAGCAGACGACTAGGAGAAGGCTACGAGCAGTACTTC. Translating it yields CASRRLGEGYEQYF.

The chain is built from TRBV6-5 and TRBJ2-7, with D perhaps TRBD1 (6 bases). Trimming pared 7 bases from V and 0 bases from J, leaving 16 bases between. Germline V gives CDR1 MNHEY, CDR2 SVGAGI. The CDR3 has 15 amino acids. CDR3 amino acids: CASTPNRDISYEQYF. Written as DNA, the CDR3 is TGTGCCAGCACCCCTAACAGGGACATCTCCTACGAGCAGTACTTC.

V usage is TRBV5-6 and J usage is TRBJ1-3, with no clear D. Trimming cost V 2 bases and J 0 bases, with 9 bases left between them. Germline V gives CDR1 SGHDT, CDR2 YYEEEE. The CDR3 totals 15 residues. The chain's CDR3 is CASSFQLSSGNTIYF. DNA of the CDR3: TGTGCCAGCAGCTTTCAGTTAAGCTCTGGAAACACCATATATTTT.

The V call is TRBV19, the J call TRBJ2-6; 9 nucleotides align to TRBD1. Germline CDR1 is LNHDA and CDR2 is SQIVND (reference sequence). With 5 bases clipped from V and 1 base from J, the junction kept 6 bases outside the gene matches. This CDR3 is built from 17 residues. The CDR3 protein is CASSPKGQGSGANVLTF. The CDR3 coding sequence is TGTGCCAGTAGTCCCAAGGGACAGGGTTCTGGGGCCAACGTCCTGACTTTC.

The J gene is TRBJ2-2, the V gene TRBV7-2; 8 bases align to TRBD2. Germline V gene sequence: CDR1 SGHTA, CDR2 FQGNSA. CDR3 length: 16 residues. Unmatched junction bases numbered 4, after V lost 3 bases and J lost 1 base. In DNA, the CDR3 is TGTGCCAGCAGCTTGGTACGGGGGGGGAACACCGGGGAGCTGTTTTTT. This gives the protein CASSLVRGGNTGELFF.

The V call is TRBV5-1, the J call TRBJ2-5, with TRBD1 as a possible D gene (6 bases). V lost 5 bases, J lost 5 bases, and 13 bases lay in between. Germline lookup yields CDR1 SGHRS and CDR2 YFSETQ. The CDR3 contains 13 residues. The CDR3 sequence: CASSFPQGETQYF. Here the CDR3 DNA reads TGCGCCAGCAGTTTCCCTCAGGGGGAGACCCAGTACTTC.

This clone has only one observation. The CDR3 nucleotides are TGTGCCAGCAGTCCCGACCCCCTTACAGTTTCCTACGAGCAGTACTTC. Protein: CASSPDPLTVSYEQYF. V and J are TRBV27 and TRBJ2-7; D not certain. Germline CDR1 MNHEY, CDR2 SMNVEV (reference sequence). V was pared by 5 bases and J by 1 base, with 18 bases between. The CDR3 is 16 residues long.

The genes are TRBV21-1 and TRBJ1-2; TRBD1, as called in the table, went unchecked against the DNA. TRBV21-1 is a pseudogene locus. The CDR3 covers 16 residues. CDR3: CASRGHSWGVNYGYTF. CDR3 bases: TGTGCCAGCCGGGGACACTCCTGGGGAGTAAACTATGGCTACACCTTC.

The rearrangement joins TRBV11-1 to TRBJ2-7; D is ambiguous. The CDR3 is made up of 14 amino acids. V was pared by 1 base and J by 2 bases, with 9 bases between. CDR1 is SGHAT and CDR2 is FQDESV in the germline V gene (reference sequence). The CDR3 nucleotides read TGTGCCAGCAGCTTAGACTCCGGAGCCTACGAGCAGTACTTC. As protein: CASSLDSGAYEQYF.

This rearrangement joins TRBV28 to TRBJ1-5, with 7 bases aligning to TRBD1. V dropped 7 bases and J dropped 3; count of bases not matched to a gene: 15. The CDR3 runs 17 residues. CDR1 and CDR2 from the germline V gene are MDHEN and SYDVKM. CDR3 DNA sequence: TGTGCCAGCATCACAACGATCGGGACAGCGTACAATCAGCCCCAGCATTTT. Translation: CASITTIGTAYNQPQHF. Full variable domain (outside the CDR3, taken from reference TRBV28 and TRBJ1-5): DVKVTQSSRYLVKRTGEKVFLECVQDMDHENMFWYRQDPGLGLRLIYFSYDVKMKEKGDIPEGYSVSREKKERFSLILESASTNQTSMYLCASITTIGTAYNQPQHFGDGTRLSIL.

The rearrangement uses TRBV6-5 and TRBJ1-2; TRBD1 matches at 7 bases. Germline CDR1 MNHEY, CDR2 SVGAGI. CDR3 length: 13 amino acids. The J segment lost 6 bases and the V segment lost 4 bases, leaving 5 bases of the junction unmatched. The CDR3 sequence is CASSSDRVNGYTF. The CDR3 DNA reads TGTGCCAGCAGTTCCGACAGGGTAAATGGCTACACCTTC.

The chain carries TRBV7-9 and TRBJ2-2, with D uncertain. The germline V gene has CDR1 SEHNR and CDR2 FQNEAQ (reference sequence). V was pared by 8 bases and J by 6 bases, with 10 bases between. CDR3 length: 12 amino acids. This CDR3 reads CASRTEAGELFF. In DNA form, the CDR3 reads TGTGCCAGCCGTACCGAGGCCGGGGAGCTGTTTTTT.

The chain recombines TRBV6-1 with TRBJ1-1; 7 nucleotides align to TRBD1. V shed 5 bases, J shed 4 bases, and the junction held 4 bases outside the gene matches. CDR3 length: 13 amino acids. Germline V gene data show CDR1 as MNHNS and CDR2 as SASEGT. Here the CDR3 DNA reads TGTGCCAGCAGTAGACAGGGTGGCACTGAAGCTTTCTTT. Residues: CASSRQGGTEAFF.

This clone was observed a few times. The genes are TRBV28 and TRBJ1-1; no clear D gene. This CDR3 is built from 12 residues. Germline assignment: CDR1 MDHEN and CDR2 SYDVKM. With 6 bases removed from V and 8 bases from J, the gap between germline ends came to 13 bases. The CDR3 DNA follows: TGTGCCAGCAGGGGTGGGAGAAACGAAGCTTTCTTT. Residues: CASRGGRNEAFF.

The V gene is TRBV14, the J gene TRBJ2-7, with TRBD2 matching 11 bases. J gave up 3 bases and V 5 bases, and 3 bases lay outside the gene matches. Germline values: CDR1 SGHDN, CDR2 FVKESK. The CDR3 spans 14 residues. The CDR3: CASSSLAGVYEQYF. Written as DNA, the CDR3 is TGTGCCAGCAGCTCACTAGCGGGAGTCTACGAGCAGTACTTC.

This clone was counted once. The chain has TRBV15 and TRBJ2-7, with TRBD2 identical over 7 bases. Germline lookup yields CDR1 LNHNV and CDR2 YYDKDF (reference sequence). V trimming: 2 bases; J trimming: 2 bases; junction bases outside the gene matches: 0. The CDR3 has 13 residues. Here the CDR3 reads CATSRRGAYEQYF. In DNA form, the CDR3 reads TGTGCCACCAGCAGACGGGGGGCCTACGAGCAGTACTTC.

This chain uses TRBV5-1 with TRBJ2-2; TRBD1 is a possible D gene (6 bases). This CDR3 spans 15 amino acids. Per the germline V gene, CDR1 is SGHRS and CDR2 is YFSETQ. V lost 0 bases and J 6 bases, leaving 12 bases between the germline ends. In DNA, the CDR3 is TGCGCCAGCAGCTTGGTAGGGACAACGTCCGGGGAGCTGTTTTTT. It translates to CASSLVGTTSGELFF.

The V gene is TRBV7-2, the J gene TRBJ2-4; TRBD1 agrees at 8 bases. The CDR3 contains 15 residues. Germline CDR1 SGHTA, CDR2 FQGNSA. With 5 bases clipped from V and 7 bases from J, the junction kept 10 bases outside the gene matches. CDR3 sequence (DNA): TGTGCCAGCAGCGGGTCTGGCAGGGGGCTCAACATTCAGTACTTC. Residues: CASSGSGRGLNIQYF. Supplemented by reference TRBV7-2 and TRBJ2-4, the full variable domain reads GAGVSQSPSNKVTEKGKDVELRCDPISGHTALYWYRQSLGQGLEFLIYFQGNSAPDKSGLPSDRFSAERTGGSVSTLTIQRTQQEDSAVYLCASSGSGRGLNIQYFGAGTRLSVL.

CDR3 in amino acids: CASSLGGREFF. CDR3 coding DNA: TGTGCCAGCAGCTTGGGCGGGAGAGAGTTCTTC. The V call is TRBV7-9, the J call TRBJ2-1; 7 bases match TRBD2. Germline lookup yields CDR1 SEHNR and CDR2 FQNEAQ (reference sequence). The CDR3 length is 11 residues. V shed 3 bases and J 14 bases; nucleotides not matched to a gene: 4.

The chain uses TRBV4-1 and TRBJ2-3; D is unclear. Looked up from germline, CDR1 is MGHRA and CDR2 is YSYEKL. Trimming took 1 base from V and 2 from J, leaving 10 bases between them. This CDR3 is built from 15 residues. The CDR3 DNA reads TGCGCCAGCAGCCAAGGAACAGTTGTCACAGATACGCAGTATTTT. This codes for CASSQGTVVTDTQYF.